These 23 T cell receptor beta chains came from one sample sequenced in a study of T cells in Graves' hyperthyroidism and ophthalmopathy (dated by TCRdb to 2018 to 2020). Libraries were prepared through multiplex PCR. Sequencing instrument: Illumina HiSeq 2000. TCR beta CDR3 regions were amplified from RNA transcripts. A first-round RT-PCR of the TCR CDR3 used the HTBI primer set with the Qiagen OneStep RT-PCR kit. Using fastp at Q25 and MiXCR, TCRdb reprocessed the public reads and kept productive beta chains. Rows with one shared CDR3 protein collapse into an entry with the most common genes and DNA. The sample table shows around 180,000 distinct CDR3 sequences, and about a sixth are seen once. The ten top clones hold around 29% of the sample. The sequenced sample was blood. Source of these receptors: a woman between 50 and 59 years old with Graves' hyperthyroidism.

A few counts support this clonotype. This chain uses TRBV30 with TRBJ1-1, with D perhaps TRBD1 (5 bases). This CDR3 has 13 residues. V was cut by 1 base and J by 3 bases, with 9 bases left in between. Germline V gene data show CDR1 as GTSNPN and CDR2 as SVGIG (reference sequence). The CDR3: CAWSGGADTEAFF. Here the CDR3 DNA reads TGTGCCTGGAGTGGAGGGGCGGACACTGAAGCTTTCTTT. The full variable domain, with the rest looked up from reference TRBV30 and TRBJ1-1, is SQTIHQWPATLVQPVGSPLSLECTVEGTSNPNLYWYRQAAGRGLQLLFYSVGIGQISSEVPQNLSASRPQDRQFILSSKKLLLSDSGFYLCAWSGGADTEAFFGQGTRLTVV.

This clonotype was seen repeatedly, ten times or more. CDR3 DNA: TGTGCCAGCAGTTCAACAGGGGGAAGGGGCTCTGGAAACACCATATATTTT. This codes for CASSSTGGRGSGNTIYF. The chain has TRBV28 and TRBJ1-3; TRBD1 aligns across 8 bases. This CDR3 region has 17 residues. CDR1 is MDHEN, CDR2 SYDVKM, per germline. V gave up 4 bases and J gave up 0 bases; unmatched junction bases: 8.

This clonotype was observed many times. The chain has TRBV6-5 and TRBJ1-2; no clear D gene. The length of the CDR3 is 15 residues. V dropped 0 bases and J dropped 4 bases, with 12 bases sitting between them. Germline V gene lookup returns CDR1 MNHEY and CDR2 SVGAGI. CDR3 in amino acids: CASSYSVTTVYGYTF. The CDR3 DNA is TGTGCCAGCAGTTACTCGGTGACAACAGTCTATGGCTACACCTTC.

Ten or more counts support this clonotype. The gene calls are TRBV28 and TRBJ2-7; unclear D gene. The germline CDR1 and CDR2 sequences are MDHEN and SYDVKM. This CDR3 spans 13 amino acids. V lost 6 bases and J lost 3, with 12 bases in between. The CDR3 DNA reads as TGTGCCAGCAGCGGACGGAACCTCTACGAGCAGTACTTC. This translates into CASSGRNLYEQYF. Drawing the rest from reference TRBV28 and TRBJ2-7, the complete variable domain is DVKVTQSSRYLVKRTGEKVFLECVQDMDHENMFWYRQDPGLGLRLIYFSYDVKMKEKGDIPEGYSVSREKKERFSLILESASTNQTSMYLCASSGRNLYEQYFGPGTRLTVT.

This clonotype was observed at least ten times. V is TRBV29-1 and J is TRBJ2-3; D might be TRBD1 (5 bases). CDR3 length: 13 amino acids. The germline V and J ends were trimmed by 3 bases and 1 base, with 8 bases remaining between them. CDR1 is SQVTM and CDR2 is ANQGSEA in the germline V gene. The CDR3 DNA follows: TGCAGCGTTGATTTAGGGGGCACAGATACGCAGTATTTT. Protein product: CSVDLGGTDTQYF.

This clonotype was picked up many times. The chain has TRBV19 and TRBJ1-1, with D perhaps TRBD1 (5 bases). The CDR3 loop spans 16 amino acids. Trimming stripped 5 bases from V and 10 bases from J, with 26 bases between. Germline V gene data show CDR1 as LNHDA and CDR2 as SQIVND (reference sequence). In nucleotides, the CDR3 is TGTGCCAGTAGTCCACCGCCACCCCTTTGGCAGGGCGCAGCTTTCTTT. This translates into CASSPPPPLWQGAAFF.

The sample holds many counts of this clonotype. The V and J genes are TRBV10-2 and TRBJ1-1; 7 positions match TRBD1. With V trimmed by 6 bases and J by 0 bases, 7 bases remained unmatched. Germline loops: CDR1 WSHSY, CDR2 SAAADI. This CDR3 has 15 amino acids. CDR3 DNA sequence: TGCGCCAGCAGAGCAGACAGGGTCCTGAACACTGAAGCTTTCTTT. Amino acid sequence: CASRADRVLNTEAFF.

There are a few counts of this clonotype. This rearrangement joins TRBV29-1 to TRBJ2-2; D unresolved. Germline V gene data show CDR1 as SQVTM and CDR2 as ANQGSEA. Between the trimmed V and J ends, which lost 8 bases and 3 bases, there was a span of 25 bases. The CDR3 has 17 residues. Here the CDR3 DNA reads TGCAGCCCTGGCATGGGGTTGAAAAACCTTGACACCGGGGAGCTGTTTTTT. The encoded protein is CSPGMGLKNLDTGELFF.

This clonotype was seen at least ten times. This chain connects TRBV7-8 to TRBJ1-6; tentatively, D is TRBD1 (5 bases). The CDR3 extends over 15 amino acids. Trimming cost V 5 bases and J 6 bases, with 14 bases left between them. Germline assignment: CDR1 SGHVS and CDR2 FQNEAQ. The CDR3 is CASSRSLGPNSPLHF. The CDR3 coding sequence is TGTGCCAGCAGCCGGAGCTTGGGGCCTAATTCACCCCTCCACTTT.

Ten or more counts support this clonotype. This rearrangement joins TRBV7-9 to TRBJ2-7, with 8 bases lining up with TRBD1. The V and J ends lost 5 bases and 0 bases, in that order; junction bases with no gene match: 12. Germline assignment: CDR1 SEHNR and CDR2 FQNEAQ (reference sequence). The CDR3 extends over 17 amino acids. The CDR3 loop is CASSPTGQGLSSYEQYF. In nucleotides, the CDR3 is TGTGCCAGCAGCCCAACTGGACAGGGCCTATCCTCCTACGAGCAGTACTTC.

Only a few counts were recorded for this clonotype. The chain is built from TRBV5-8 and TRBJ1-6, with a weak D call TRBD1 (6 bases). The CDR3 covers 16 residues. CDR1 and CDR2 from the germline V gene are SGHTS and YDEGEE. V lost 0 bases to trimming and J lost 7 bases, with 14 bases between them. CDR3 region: CASSLVRGGGNSPLHF. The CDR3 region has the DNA TGTGCCAGCAGCTTGGTCAGGGGAGGAGGCAATTCACCCCTCCACTTT. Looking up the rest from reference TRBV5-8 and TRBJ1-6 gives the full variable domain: EAGVTQSPTHLIKTRGQQATLRCSPISGHTSVYWYQQALGLGLQFLLWYDEGEERNRGNFPPRFSGRQFPNYSSELNVNALELEDSALYLCASSLVRGGGNSPLHFGNGTRLTVT.

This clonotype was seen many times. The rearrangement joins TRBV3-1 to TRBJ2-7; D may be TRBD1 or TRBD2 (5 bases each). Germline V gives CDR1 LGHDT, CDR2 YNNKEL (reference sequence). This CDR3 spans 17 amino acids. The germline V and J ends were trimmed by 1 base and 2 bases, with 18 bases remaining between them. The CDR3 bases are TGTGCCAGCAGCCAAGGCGGTCCCCCGGGGACCACCTACGAGCAGTACTTC. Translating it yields CASSQGGPPGTTYEQYF.

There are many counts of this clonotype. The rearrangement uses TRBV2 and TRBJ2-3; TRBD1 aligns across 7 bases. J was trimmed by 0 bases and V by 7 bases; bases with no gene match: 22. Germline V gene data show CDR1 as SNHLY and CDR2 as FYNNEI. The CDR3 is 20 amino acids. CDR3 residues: CASKEKYGLQGRKSTDTQYF. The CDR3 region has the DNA TGTGCCAGCAAAGAAAAATACGGGTTACAGGGGCGCAAGAGCACAGATACGCAGTATTTT.

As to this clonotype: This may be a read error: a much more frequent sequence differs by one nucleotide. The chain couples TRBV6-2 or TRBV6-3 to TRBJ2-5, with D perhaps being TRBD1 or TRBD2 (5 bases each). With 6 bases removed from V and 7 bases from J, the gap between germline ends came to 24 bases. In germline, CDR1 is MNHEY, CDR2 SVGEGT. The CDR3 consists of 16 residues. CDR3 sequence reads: CASSQEPPGLRGTQYF. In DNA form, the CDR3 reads TGTGCCAGCAGCCAAGAGCCCCCGGGGCTAAGGGGGACCCAGTACTTC.

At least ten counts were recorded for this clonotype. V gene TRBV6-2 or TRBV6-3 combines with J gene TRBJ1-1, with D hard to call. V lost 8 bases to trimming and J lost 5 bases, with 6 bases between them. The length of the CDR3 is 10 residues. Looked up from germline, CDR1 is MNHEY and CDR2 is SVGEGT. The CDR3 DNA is TGTGCCAGCGGGGTTACTGAAGCTTTCTTT. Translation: CASGVTEAFF.

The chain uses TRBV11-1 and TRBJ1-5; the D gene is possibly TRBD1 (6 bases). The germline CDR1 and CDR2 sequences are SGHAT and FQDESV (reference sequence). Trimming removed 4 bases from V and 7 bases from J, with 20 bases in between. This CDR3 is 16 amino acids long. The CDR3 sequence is CASSSPTGAGDQPQHF. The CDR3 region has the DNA TGTGCCAGCAGCTCCCCAACTGGGGCAGGGGACCAGCCCCAGCATTTT.

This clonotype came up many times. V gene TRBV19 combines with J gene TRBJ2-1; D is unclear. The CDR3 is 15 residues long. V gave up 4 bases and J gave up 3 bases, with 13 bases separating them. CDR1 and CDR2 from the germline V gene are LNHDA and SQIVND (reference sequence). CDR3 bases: TGTGCCAGTAGTAGTATACAGAAGAGCTACAATGAGCAGTTCTTC. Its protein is CASSSIQKSYNEQFF.

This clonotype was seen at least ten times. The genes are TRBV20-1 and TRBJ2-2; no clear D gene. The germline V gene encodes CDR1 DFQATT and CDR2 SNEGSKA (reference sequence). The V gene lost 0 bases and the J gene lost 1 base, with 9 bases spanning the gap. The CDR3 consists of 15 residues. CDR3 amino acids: CSAREETVNTGELFF. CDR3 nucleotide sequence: TGCAGTGCTAGAGAGGAAACGGTGAACACCGGGGAGCTGTTTTTT.

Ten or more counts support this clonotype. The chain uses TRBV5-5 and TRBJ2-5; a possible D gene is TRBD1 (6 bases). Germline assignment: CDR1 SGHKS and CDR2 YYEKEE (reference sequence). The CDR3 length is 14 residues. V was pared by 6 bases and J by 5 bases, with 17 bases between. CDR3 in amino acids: CASTPVTGMETQYF. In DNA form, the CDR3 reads TGTGCCAGCACCCCTGTCACAGGGATGGAGACCCAGTACTTC.

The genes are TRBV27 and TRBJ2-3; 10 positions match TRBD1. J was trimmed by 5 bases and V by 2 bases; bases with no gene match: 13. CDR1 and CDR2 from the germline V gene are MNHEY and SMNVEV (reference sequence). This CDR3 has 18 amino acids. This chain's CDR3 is CASSLRGPGGTGVDTQYF. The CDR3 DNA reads TGTGCCAGCAGTTTACGGGGGCCGGGAGGGACAGGGGTAGATACGCAGTATTTT.

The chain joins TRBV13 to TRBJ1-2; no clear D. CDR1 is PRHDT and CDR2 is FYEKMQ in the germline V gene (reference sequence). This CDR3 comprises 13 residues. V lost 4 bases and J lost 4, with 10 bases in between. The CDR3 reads CASSSSGSYGYTF. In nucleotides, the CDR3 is TGTGCCAGCAGCTCAAGCGGCAGCTATGGCTACACCTTC.

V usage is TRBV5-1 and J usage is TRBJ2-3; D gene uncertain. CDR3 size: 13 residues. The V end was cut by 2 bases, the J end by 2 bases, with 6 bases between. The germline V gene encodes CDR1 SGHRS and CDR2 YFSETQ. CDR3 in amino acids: CASSLQNTDTQYF. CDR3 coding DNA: TGCGCCAGCAGCTTACAAAACACAGATACGCAGTATTTT.

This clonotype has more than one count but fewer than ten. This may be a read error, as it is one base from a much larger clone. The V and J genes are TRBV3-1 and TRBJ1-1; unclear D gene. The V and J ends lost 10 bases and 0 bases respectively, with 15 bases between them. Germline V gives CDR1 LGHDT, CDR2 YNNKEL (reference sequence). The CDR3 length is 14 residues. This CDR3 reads CANSRTAMNTEAFF. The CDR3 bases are TGTGCCAACAGTCGGACTGCGATGAACACTGAAGCTTTCTTT.